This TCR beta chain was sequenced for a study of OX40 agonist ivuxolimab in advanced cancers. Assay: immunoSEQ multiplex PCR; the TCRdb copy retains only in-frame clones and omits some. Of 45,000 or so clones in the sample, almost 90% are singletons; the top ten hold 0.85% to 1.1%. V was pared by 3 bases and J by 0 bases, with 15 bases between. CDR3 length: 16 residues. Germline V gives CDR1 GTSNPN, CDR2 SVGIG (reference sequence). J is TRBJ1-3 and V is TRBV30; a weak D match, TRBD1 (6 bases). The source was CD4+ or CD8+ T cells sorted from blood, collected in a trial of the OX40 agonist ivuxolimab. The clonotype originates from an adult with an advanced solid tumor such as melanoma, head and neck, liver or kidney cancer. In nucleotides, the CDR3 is TGTGCCTGGAGCGCGGGACACTCAAGCTCTGGAAACACCATATATTTT. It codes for CAWSAGHSSSGNTIYF.